A selection of T cell receptor beta chains follows, all from one sample in a study of vaccination and CD4 T cells after COVID-19. One entry per CDR3 protein results from TCRdb running MiXCR on the PCR reads. The sample records approximately 21,000 distinct CDR3 sequences, about 40% being singletons. These receptors' targets are unknown. Sequenced material: CD4+ T cells from blood, cultured in vitro, taken before SARS-CoV-2 vaccination. These receptors came from a human donor who had recovered from COVID-19. CDR3s include the opening cysteine and the closing phenylalanine or tryptophan. A D gene is named only where the DNA matches it firmly. Rows give clone size only sometimes, using once, few, many, or a class for an expanded clone.

TRBJ2-1 | . | TRBV20-1 | . | TGCAGTGCTAGTATCCTCACTAGAGCCCATGGCGATGAGCAGTTCTTC | CSASILTRAHGDEQFF
TRBJ1-5 | few | TRBV6-2/TRBV6-3 | . | TGTGCCAGCGGGTTCTCCGGGACCCACATCGGGGCCCAGCATTTT | CASGFSGTHIGAQHF
TRBJ2-5 | . | TRBV18 | . | TGTGCCAGCTCAGCCCGATGGGGTCAAGAGACCCAGTACTTC | CASSARWGQETQYF
TRBJ2-1 | few | TRBV2 | . | TGTGCCAGCAGTGGACTGGCTACAGGTGAGCAGTTCTTC | CASSGLATGEQFF
TRBJ1-1 | . | TRBV20-1 | . | TGCAGTGCTCCCCCGGGGGGGAACACTGAAGCTTTCTTT | CSAPPGGNTEAFF
TRBJ2-3 | . | TRBV20-1 | TRBD2 | TGCAGTGCCGCCGAGGACGGGAGGGAAGATACGCAGTATTTT | CSAAEDGREDTQYF
TRBJ1-3 | . | TRBV4-1 | . | TGCGCCAGCAGCCAAGATGCTGGAAACACCATATATTTT | CASSQDAGNTIYF
TRBJ1-2 | . | TRBV6-1 | . | TGTGCCAGCAGCCGAACACGGACTCTTTCGATTGGCTACACCTTC | CASSRTRTLSIGYTF
TRBJ2-2 | . | TRBV20-1 | . | TGCAGTGCTAGAGACCACAAGGGAGCGCCGAACACCGGGGAGCTGTTTTTT | CSARDHKGAPNTGELFF
TRBJ1-2 | . | TRBV12-3/TRBV12-4 | . | TGTGCCAGCAGCCTTTCAGGAAAAGTCCACTATGGCTACACCTTC | CASSLSGKVHYGYTF
TRBJ1-1 | . | TRBV6-5 | TRBD1 | TGTGCCAGCAGTTACCCCGGACAGGGCGGTGAAGCTTTCTTT | CASSYPGQGGEAFF
TRBJ1-5 | . | TRBV12-5 | . | TGTGCTAGTGGTTTGGCCACCCCCCGGGGACAGCCCCAGCATTTT | CASGLATPRGQPQHF
TRBJ2-2 | . | TRBV20-1 | . | TGCAGTGCTAGATTCGGGGGCGGGACCGGGGAGCTGTTTTTT | CSARFGGGTGELFF
TRBJ1-1 | . | TRBV2 | . | TGTGCCAGCAGTGTAGGGCAGCTAACCGCTGAAGCTTTCTTT | CASSVGQLTAEAFF
TRBJ2-2 | . | TRBV29-1 | . | TGCAGCGTTGTTGAAGTTCCCGGGGAGCTGTTTTTT | CSVVEVPGELFF
TRBJ1-5 | few | TRBV19 | . | TGTGCCAGTGCCCGTGGGGGGAGCAATCAGCCCCAGCATTTT | CASARGGSNQPQHF
TRBJ2-3 | few | TRBV11-3 | TRBD2 | TGTGCCAGCAGCTTATCTAGGACTAGCGTACTAGATACGCAGTATTTT | CASSLSRTSVLDTQYF
TRBJ2-5 | . | TRBV19 | . | TGTGCCAGTAGTACGCGACCGGGGTTTAAAGAGACCCAGTACTTC | CASSTRPGFKETQYF
TRBJ1-2 | . | TRBV20-1 | . | TGCAGTGCTAGAGATCCCCGCCGGGACGGTGGTGGCTACACCTTC | CSARDPRRDGGGYTF
TRBJ1-1 | . | TRBV20-1 | . | TGCAGTGCTAGGGTCCCGGGTCGAACTGAAGCTTTCTTT | CSARVPGRTEAFF
TRBJ2-5 | few | TRBV6-2/TRBV6-3 | . | TGTGCCTCCTCTCGGGGGTTAGGGGAGACCCAGTACTTC | CASSRGLGETQYF
TRBJ1-1 | . | TRBV20-1 | . | TGCAGTGCTAGAGAGGGGGGATGGAACACTGAAGCTTTCTTT | CSAREGGWNTEAFF
TRBJ1-1 | . | TRBV10-3 | . | TGTGCCATCAGTGAGGGGCCCAATCCGAACACTGAAGCTTTCTTT | CAISEGPNPNTEAFF
TRBJ2-7 | . | TRBV2 | . | TGTGCCAGCAGTGAACAGTTGAGCTCCTACGAGCAGTACTTC | CASSEQLSSYEQYF
TRBJ1-4 | once | TRBV5-4 | . | TGTGCCAGCAGCTTGCCGGGGAGGGACGAAAAACTGTTTTTT | CASSLPGRDEKLFF
TRBJ1-1 | . | TRBV7-2 | TRBD1 | TGTGCCAGCAGCCGGGAAGGACAGGGTTTCGCTGAAGCTTTCTTT | CASSREGQGFAEAFF
TRBJ1-3 | few | TRBV7-9 | TRBD1 | TGTGCCAGCAGCCGGGACAGCCGCGTCTCTGGAAACACCATATATTTT | CASSRDSRVSGNTIYF
TRBJ1-2 | few | TRBV12-3/TRBV12-4 | . | TGTGCCAGCAGCCGGAGGTATGGCTACACCTTC | CASSRRYGYTF
TRBJ1-5 | few | TRBV20-1 | TRBD1 | TGCAGTGCTAGATGGCAGGGGGCCTATAGCAATCAGCCCCAGCATTTT | CSARWQGAYSNQPQHF
TRBJ1-5 | . | TRBV15 | . | TGTGCCACCAGCATTTTAAGGGCTGTTGGCAATCAGCCCCAGCATTTT | CATSILRAVGNQPQHF
TRBJ2-5 | . | TRBV6-1 | . | TGTGCCAGCAGTGAAACAACAGGGACTGGGGGGACCCAGTACTTC | CASSETTGTGGTQYF
TRBJ2-7 | . | TRBV28 | TRBD2 | TGTGCCAGCAGTTACCAAATAGGAGCGGGAGCAAGCTACGAGCAGTACTTC | CASSYQIGAGASYEQYF